Only a few counts were recorded for the clone carrying this T cell receptor (beta chain). Using a J-beta primer mix together with a sample-barcoded 5' primer, a second PCR was run for roughly 7 to 12 cycles. TCRdb called the 5' RACE reads again in MiXCR, with one record for every CDR3 protein. This sample has a few hundred thousand distinct CDR3 sequences, with 27% found just once. The data stem from a study of blood T cells in healthy people across ages. The germline V gene has CDR1 SEHNR and CDR2 FQNEAQ (reference sequence). The CDR3 is 15 residues long. Unmatched junction bases numbered 6, after V lost 5 bases and J lost 2 bases.

V gene TRBV7-9 combines with J gene TRBJ2-5, with TRBD2 matching over 9 bases. The sample taken for sequencing was blood. This receptor was identified in a woman between 65 and 79 years old in good health. The CDR3 bases are TGTGCCAGCAGCGGGGGGACTAGCCCTCAAGAGACCCAGTACTTC. Translated: CASSGGTSPQETQYF.